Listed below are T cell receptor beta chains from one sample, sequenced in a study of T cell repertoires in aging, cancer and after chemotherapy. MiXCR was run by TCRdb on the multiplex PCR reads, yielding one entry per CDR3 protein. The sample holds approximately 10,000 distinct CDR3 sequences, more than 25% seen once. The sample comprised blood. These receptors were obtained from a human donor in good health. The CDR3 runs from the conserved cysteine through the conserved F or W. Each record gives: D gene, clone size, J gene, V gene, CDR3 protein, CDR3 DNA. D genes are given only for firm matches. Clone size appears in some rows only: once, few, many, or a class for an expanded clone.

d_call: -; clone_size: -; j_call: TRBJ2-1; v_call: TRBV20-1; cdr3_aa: CIARDPRGPYNEQFF; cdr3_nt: TGCATTGCTAGAGACCCTCGGGGCCCCTACAATGAGCAGTTCTTC
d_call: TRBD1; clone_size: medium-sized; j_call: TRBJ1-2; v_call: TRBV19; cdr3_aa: CASRNDRANYGYTF; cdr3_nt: TGTGCCAGTAGAAATGACAGGGCGAACTATGGCTACACCTTC
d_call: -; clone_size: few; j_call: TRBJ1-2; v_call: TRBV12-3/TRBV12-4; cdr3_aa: CASSYWTYGYTF; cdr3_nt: TGTGCCAGCAGTTATTGGACCTATGGCTACACCTTC
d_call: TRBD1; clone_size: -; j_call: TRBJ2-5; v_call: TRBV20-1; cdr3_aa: CSAIRTGGGETQYF; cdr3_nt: TGCAGTGCTATCCGGACAGGGGGCGGAGAGACCCAGTACTTC
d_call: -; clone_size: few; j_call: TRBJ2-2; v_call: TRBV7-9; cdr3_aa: CASSLSGVGELFF; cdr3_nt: TGTGCCAGCAGCTTATCAGGGGTCGGGGAGCTGTTTTTT
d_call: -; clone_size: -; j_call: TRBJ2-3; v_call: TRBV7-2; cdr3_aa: CASSLNRVEDTQYF; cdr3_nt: TGTGCCAGCAGCTTAAACAGGGTGGAAGATACGCAGTATTTT
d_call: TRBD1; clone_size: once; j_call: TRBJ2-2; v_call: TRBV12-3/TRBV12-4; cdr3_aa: CASRPSGGTGFTGELFF; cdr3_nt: TGTGCCAGCAGGCCGTCCGGGGGGACAGGGTTCACCGGGGAGCTGTTTTTT
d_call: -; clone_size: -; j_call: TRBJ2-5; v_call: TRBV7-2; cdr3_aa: CASTPGEPAETQYF; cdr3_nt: TGTGCCAGCACCCCGGGGGAGCCAGCAGAGACCCAGTACTTC
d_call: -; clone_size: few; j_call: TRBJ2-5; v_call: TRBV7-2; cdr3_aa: CASSSVGRSQETQYF; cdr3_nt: TGTGCCAGCAGCTCCGTGGGACGGTCCCAAGAGACCCAGTACTTC
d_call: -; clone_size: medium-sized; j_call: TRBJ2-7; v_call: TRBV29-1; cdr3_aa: CSVEDGGYAQYF; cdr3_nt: TGCAGCGTTGAAGATGGGGGGTATGCGCAGTACTTC
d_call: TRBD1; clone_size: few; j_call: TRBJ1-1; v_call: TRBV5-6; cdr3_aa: CASSFGGQGYTEAFF; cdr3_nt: TGTGCCAGCAGCTTCGGGGGACAGGGGTACACTGAAGCTTTCTTT
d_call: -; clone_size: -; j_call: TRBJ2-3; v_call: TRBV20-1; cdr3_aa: CSFNTPGTTDTQYF; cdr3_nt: TGCAGTTTCAATACCCCGGGAACCACAGATACGCAGTATTTT
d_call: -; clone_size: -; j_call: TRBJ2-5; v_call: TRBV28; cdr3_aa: CASVRATGGETQYF; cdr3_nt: TGTGCCAGCGTGAGGGCCACGGGGGGCGAGACCCAGTACTTC
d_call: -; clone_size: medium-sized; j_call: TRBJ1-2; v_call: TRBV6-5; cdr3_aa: CASSYRAGGYGYTF; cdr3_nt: TGTGCCAGCAGTTACAGGGCCGGGGGCTATGGCTACACCTTC
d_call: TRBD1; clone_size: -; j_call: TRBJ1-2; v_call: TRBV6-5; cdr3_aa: CASSYLGQGARYTF; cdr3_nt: TGTGCCAGCAGTTACCTGGGACAGGGGGCCCGCTACACCTTC
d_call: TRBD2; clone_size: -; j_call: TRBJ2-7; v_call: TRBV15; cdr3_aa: CATSRASGRRVYEQYF; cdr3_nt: TGTGCCACCAGCAGAGCTAGCGGGAGAAGGGTCTACGAGCAGTACTTC
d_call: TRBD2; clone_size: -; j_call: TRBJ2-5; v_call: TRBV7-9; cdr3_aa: CASSDTGTSDQETQYF; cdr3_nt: TGTGCCAGCAGCGACACCGGGACTAGCGACCAAGAGACCCAGTACTTC
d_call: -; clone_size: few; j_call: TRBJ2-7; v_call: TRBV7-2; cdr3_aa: CASSLGVSYEQYF; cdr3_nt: TGTGCCAGCAGCTTAGGGGTTTCTTACGAGCAGTACTTC
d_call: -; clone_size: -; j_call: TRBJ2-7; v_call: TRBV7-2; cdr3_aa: CASSPVSYEQYF; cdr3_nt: TGTGCCAGCAGCCCCGTTTCCTACGAGCAGTACTTC
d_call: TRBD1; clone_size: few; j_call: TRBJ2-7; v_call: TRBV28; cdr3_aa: CASSPDRVRREQYF; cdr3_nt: TGTGCCAGCAGCCCCGACAGGGTGAGGCGCGAGCAGTACTTC
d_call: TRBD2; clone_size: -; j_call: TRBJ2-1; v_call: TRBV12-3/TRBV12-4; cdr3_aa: CASSPGIWTAFASGGTYNEQFF; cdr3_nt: TGTGCCAGCAGTCCGGGCATCTGGACGGCCTTCGCTAGCGGGGGCACCTACAATGAGCAGTTCTTC
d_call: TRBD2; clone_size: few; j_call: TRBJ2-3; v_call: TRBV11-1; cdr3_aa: CASGSKERGDSTDTQYF; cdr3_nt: TGTGCCAGCGGGTCAAAGGAGCGGGGGGATAGCACAGATACGCAGTATTTT
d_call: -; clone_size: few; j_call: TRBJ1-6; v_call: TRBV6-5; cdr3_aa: CASSSTGSYNSPLHF; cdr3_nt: TGTGCCAGCAGTTCAACAGGGTCCTATAATTCACCCCTCCACTTT
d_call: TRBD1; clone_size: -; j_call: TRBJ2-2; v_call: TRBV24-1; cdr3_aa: CATSPVGQGHTGELFF; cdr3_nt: TGTGCCACCTCCCCCGTCGGACAGGGTCACACCGGGGAGCTGTTTTTT
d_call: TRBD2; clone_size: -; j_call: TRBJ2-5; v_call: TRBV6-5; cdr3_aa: CASSPGLGETQYF; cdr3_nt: TGTGCCAGCAGTCCCGGACTAGGAGAGACCCAGTACTTC
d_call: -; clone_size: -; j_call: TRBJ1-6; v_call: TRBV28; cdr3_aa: CASLRKRSYNSPLHF; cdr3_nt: TGTGCCAGCTTGAGAAAACGCTCCTATAATTCACCCCTCCACTTT
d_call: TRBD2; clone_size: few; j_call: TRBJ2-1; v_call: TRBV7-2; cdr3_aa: CASSSIGAGGQNEQFF; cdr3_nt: TGTGCCAGCAGCTCCATAGGGGCGGGGGGGCAGAATGAGCAGTTCTTC
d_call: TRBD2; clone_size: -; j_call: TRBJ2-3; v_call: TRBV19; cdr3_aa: CASSIRLAGEITDTQYF; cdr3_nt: TGTGCCAGTAGTATACGACTAGCGGGCGAGATCACAGATACGCAGTATTTT
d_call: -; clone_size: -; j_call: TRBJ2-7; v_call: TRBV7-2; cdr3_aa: CASSLIQPGYEQYF; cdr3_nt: TGTGCCAGCAGCTTAATACAGCCTGGGTACGAGCAGTACTTC
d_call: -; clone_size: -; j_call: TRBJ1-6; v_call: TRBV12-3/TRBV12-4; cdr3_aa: CASRLGSPAPLHF; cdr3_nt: TGTGCCAGCAGGCTCGGGTCCCCAGCACCCCTCCACTTT
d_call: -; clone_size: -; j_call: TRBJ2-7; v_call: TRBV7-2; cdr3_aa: CASSLPKVREQYF; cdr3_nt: TGTGCCAGCAGCTTACCGAAGGTACGGGAGCAGTACTTC
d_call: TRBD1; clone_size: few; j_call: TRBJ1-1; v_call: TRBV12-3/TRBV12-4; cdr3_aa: CASSLTGGSTEAFF; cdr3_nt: TGTGCCAGCAGCCTGACAGGGGGGAGCACTGAAGCTTTCTTT
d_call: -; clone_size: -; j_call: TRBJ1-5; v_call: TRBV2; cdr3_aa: CATGGSGNQPQHF; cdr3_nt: TGTGCCACCGGAGGGTCCGGCAATCAGCCCCAGCATTTT
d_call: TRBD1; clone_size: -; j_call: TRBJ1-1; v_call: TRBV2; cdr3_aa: CASKGQGRTEAFF; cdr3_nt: TGTGCCAGCAAGGGACAGGGACGAACTGAAGCTTTCTTT
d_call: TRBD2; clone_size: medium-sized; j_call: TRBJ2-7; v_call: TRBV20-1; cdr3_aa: CSARDYQTYEQYF; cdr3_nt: TGCAGTGCTCGGGACTATCAGACGTACGAGCAGTACTTC
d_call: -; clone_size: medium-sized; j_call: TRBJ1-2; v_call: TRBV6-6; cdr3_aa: CASSYSWGETYGYTF; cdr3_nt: TGTGCCAGCAGTTACTCGTGGGGCGAGACCTATGGCTACACCTTC
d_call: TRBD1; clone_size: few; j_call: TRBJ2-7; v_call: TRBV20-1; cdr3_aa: CSAPPTTGGFLGEQYF; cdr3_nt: TGCAGTGCCCCGCCCACGACAGGGGGGTTCTTGGGGGAGCAGTACTTC
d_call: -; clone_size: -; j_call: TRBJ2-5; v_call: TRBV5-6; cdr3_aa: CASSFGPARETQYF; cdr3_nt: TGTGCCAGCAGCTTCGGGCCCGCCAGGGAGACCCAGTACTTC
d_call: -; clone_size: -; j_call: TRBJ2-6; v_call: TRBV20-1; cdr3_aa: CSAWWSLRGKPSGANVLTF; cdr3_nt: TGCAGTGCTTGGTGGTCACTTAGGGGCAAACCATCTGGGGCCAACGTCCTGACTTTC
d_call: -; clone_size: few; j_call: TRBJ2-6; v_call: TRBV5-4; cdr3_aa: CASSLSLSGANVLTF; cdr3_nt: TGTGCCAGCAGCTTGTCTCTCTCTGGGGCCAACGTCCTGACTTTC
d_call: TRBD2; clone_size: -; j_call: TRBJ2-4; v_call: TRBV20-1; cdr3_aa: CSAIPWGGRTGIQYF; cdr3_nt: TGCAGTGCCATACCTTGGGGGGGGAGGACGGGCATTCAGTACTTC
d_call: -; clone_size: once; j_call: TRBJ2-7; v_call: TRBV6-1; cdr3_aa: CASSEGTIGSNEQYF; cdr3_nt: TGTGCCAGCAGTGAAGGGACTATCGGGAGCAACGAGCAGTACTTC
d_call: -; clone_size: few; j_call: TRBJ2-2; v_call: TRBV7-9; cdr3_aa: CASSFDGAGELFF; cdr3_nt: TGTGCCAGCAGCTTCGACGGGGCCGGGGAGCTGTTTTTT
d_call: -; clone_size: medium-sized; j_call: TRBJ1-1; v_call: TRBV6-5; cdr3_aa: CASSSYMNTEAFF; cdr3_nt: TGTGCCAGCAGTTCTTACATGAACACTGAAGCTTTCTTT
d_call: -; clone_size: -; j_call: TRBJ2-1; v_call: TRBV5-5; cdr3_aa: CGTGTFTGFF; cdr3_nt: TGTGGCACGGGGACTTTTACCGGGTTCTTC
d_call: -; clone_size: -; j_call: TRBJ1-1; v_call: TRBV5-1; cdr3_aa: CASSLASGARGNTEAFF; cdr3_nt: TGCGCCAGCAGCTTGGCTTCAGGGGCGCGGGGGAACACTGAAGCTTTCTTT
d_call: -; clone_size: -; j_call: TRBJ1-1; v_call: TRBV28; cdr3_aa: CASSSPGGDTEAFF; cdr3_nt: TGTGCCAGCAGTTCCCCCGGGGGGGACACTGAAGCTTTCTTT